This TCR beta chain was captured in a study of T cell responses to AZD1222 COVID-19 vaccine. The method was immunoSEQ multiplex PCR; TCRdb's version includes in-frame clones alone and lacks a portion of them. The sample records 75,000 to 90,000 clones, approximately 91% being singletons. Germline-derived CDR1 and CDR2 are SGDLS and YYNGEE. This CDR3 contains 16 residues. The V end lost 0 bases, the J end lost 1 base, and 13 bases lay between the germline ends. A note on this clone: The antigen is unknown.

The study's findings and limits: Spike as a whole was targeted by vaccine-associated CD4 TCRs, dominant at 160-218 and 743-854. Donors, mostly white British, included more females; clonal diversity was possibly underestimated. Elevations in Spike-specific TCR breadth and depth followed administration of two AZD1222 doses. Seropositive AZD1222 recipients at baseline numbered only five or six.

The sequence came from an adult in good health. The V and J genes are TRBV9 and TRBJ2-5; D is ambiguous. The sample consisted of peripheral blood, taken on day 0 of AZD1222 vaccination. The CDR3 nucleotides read TGTGCCAGCAGCGTAGACCCAGCAGCAACCCAAGAGACCCAGTACTTC. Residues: CASSVDPAATQETQYF.